The T cell receptor (beta chain) under discussion was sequenced for a study of T-cell reconstitution after alpha-beta-depleted transplantation in children. Unique molecular identifiers were used in preparing the TCRbeta library. TCRdb independently ran MiXCR on the PCR reads; one entry per CDR3 protein. Altogether almost 400,000 distinct CDR3 sequences are present, around 20% being singletons, with the ten largest covering 3% to 4%. Losses at the gene ends were 6 bases for V and 7 bases for J; bases not matched to a gene: 7. Germline values: CDR1 SGHRS, CDR2 YFSETQ. The CDR3 has 15 residues. The rearrangement uses TRBV5-1 and TRBJ2-1; 13 bases match TRBD2. The receptor's source is a human donor who donated a stem cell graft to a child with acute myeloid leukemia. This sample comprised PBMCs from the stem cell graft donor, obtained from the stem cell graft. Written as DNA, the CDR3 is TGCGCCAGCAAGGGGACTAGCGGGATCAGGAATGAGCAGTTCTTC. This translates into CASKGTSGIRNEQFF.